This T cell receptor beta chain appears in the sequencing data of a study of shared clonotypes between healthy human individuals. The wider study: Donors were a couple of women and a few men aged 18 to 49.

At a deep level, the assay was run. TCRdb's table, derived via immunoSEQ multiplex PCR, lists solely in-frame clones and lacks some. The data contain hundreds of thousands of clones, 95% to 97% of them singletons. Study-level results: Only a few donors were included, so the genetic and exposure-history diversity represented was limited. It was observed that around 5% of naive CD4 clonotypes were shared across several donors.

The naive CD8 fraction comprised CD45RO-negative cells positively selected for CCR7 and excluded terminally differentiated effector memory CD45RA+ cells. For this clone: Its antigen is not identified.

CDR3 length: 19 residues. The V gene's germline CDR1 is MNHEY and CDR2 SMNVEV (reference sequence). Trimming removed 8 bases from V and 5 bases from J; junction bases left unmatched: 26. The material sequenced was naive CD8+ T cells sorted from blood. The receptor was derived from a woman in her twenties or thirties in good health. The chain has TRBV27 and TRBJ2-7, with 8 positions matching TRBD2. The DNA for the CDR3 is TGTGCCAGCGCTACCAGGGCCGGGACTAGGGCAAAAGAAGGCCACGAGCAGTACTTC. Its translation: CASATRAGTRAKEGHEQYF.